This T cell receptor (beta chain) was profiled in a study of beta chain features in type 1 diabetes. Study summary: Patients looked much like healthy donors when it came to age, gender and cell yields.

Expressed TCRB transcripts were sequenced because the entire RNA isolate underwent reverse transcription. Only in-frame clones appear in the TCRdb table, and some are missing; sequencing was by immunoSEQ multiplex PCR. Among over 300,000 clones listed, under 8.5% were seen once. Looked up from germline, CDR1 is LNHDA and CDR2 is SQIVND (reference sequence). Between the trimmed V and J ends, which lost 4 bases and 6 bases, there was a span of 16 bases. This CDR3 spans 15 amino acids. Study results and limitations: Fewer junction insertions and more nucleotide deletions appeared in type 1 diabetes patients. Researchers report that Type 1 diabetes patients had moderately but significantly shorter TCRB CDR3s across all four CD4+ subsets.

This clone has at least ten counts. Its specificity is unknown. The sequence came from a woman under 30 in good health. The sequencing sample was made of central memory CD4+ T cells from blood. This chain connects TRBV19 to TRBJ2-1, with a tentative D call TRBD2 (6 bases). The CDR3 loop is CASSRNSGTSNEQFF. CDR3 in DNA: TGTGCCAGTAGTAGAAACTCCGGGACTTCCAATGAGCAGTTCTTC.